Presented here are 14 T cell receptor beta chains from one specimen sequenced in a study of blood T cell repertoires in COVID-19. The assay was immunoSEQ multiplex PCR, and TCRdb's table has in-frame clones only and misses some. The data contain about 180,000 clones, approximately 87% of them seen just once; the ten biggest clones take up around a sixth. Specimen: peripheral blood. The receptors stem from a person aged 70 to 85 with COVID-19, enrolled during active disease.

This clone was detected only once. The chain carries TRBV11-2 and TRBJ2-1; 8 bases map to TRBD1. V trimming: 5 bases; J trimming: 13 bases; junction bases outside the gene matches: 10. Germline CDR1 SGHAT, CDR2 FQNNGV. There are 13 residues in the CDR3. CDR3 sequence reads: CASSDRGTTVQFF. The CDR3 region has the DNA TGTGCCAGCAGCGACAGGGGTACTACTGTTCAGTTCTTC.

V and J are TRBV7-9 and TRBJ2-7; 7 nucleotides agree with TRBD2. The CDR3 runs to 15 residues. Germline values: CDR1 SEHNR, CDR2 FQNEAQ (reference sequence). V was clipped by 3 bases and J by 6 bases; unmatched bases: 11. CDR3 bases: TGTGCCAGCAGCTTTCCCCAGGGCGGGAGAGGCGAGCAGTACTTC. Its protein product is CASSFPQGGRGEQYF. Combining the CDR3 with reference TRBV7-9 and TRBJ2-7 gives the whole variable domain DTGVSQNPRHKITKRGQNVTFRCDPISEHNRLYWYRQTLGQGPEFLTYFQNEAQLEKSRLLSDRFSAERPKGSFSTLEIQRTEQGDSAMYLCASSFPQGGRGEQYFGPGTRLTVT.

This clone was counted a single time. V is TRBV6-1 and J is TRBJ1-2; the D is unclear. The germline V gene has CDR1 MNHNS and CDR2 SASEGT. The germline V and J ends were trimmed by 5 bases and 8 bases, with 12 bases remaining between them. This CDR3 is 12 amino acids long. CDR3 DNA sequence: TGTGCCAGCAGTTCAGCGGATAGGGGCTACACCTTC. Its translation is CASSSADRGYTF.

The V and J genes are TRBV2 and TRBJ2-6; the D gene is possibly TRBD2 (6 bases). From germline, CDR1 is SNHLY and CDR2 FYNNEI. The CDR3 contains 15 residues. V lost 7 bases, J lost 9 bases, and 19 bases lay in between. The CDR3 nucleotides read TGTGCCAGCAAAGCGGGCCAGGGAGCGGTCAACGTCCTGACTTTC. Its translation is CASKAGQGAVNVLTF.

This clone has only one observation. The chain joins TRBV30 to TRBJ2-6, with 8 bases lining up with TRBD1. With V trimmed by 3 bases and J by 4 bases, 5 bases remained unmatched. The CDR3 sequence is 15 residues long. Germline CDR1 GTSNPN, CDR2 SVGIG (reference sequence). As DNA, the CDR3 is TGTGCCTGGAGGCGGACAGGGTCCGGGGCCAACGTCCTGACTTTC. Its protein is CAWRRTGSGANVLTF.

The V gene is TRBV10-3, the J gene TRBJ2-7, with D possibly matching TRBD2 (6 bases). The CDR3 covers 13 residues. V lost 9 bases and J lost 0, with 12 bases in between. Looked up from germline, CDR1 is ENHRY and CDR2 is SYGVKD. DNA for the CDR3: TGTGCCATTTGGGACGGGAGCTCCTACGAGCAGTACTTC. Encoded protein: CAIWDGSSYEQYF.

The gene calls are TRBV18 and TRBJ1-6; possibly TRBD1 for D (5 bases). The germline gives CDR1 KGHSH, CDR2 LQKENI. The CDR3 totals 14 residues. V was clipped by 6 bases and J by 7 bases, with 13 bases between them. Here the CDR3 reads CASSYQGGNSPLHF. The CDR3 DNA follows: TGTGCCAGCTCCTACCAGGGAGGCAATTCACCCCTCCACTTT.

The V call is TRBV28, the J call TRBJ2-2; TRBD2 matches 10 bases. Trimming cost V 2 bases and J 8 bases; bases outside gene matches: 8. There are 16 residues in the CDR3. Germline values: CDR1 MDHEN, CDR2 SYDVKM. The CDR3, as DNA: TGTGCCAGCAGTTTAATGCTAGCGGGAGTGGCTGGGGAGCTGTTTTTT. The encoded protein is CASSLMLAGVAGELFF.

The V gene is TRBV19, the J gene TRBJ1-1; D possibly corresponds to TRBD1 (5 bases). Germline CDR1 reads LNHDA; CDR2 reads SQIVND (reference sequence). The CDR3 contains 14 residues. V gave up 3 bases and J gave up 5 bases, with 13 bases separating them. The CDR3 protein is CASSIVSGWTEAFF. The DNA for the CDR3 is TGTGCCAGTAGTATTGTATCAGGGTGGACTGAAGCTTTCTTT. Variable domain in full (rest from reference TRBV19 and TRBJ1-1): DGGITQSPKYLFRKEGQNVTLSCEQNLNHDAMYWYRQDPGQGLRLIYYSQIVNDFQKGDIAEGYSVSREKKESFPLTVTSAQKNPTAFYLCASSIVSGWTEAFFGQGTRLTVV.

CDR3 sequence reads: CASSLAQWGLSYNEQFF. In nucleotides, the CDR3 is TGTGCCAGCAGCTTAGCGCAGTGGGGACTGTCCTACAATGAGCAGTTCTTC. The V gene is TRBV7-2, the J gene TRBJ2-1, with a possible D match to TRBD2 (6 bases). The germline CDR1 and CDR2 sequences are SGHTA and FQGNSA. The length of the CDR3 is 17 residues. Trimming shortened V by 0 bases and J by 1 base, and 13 bases separated the two germline ends.

This chain links TRBV2 with TRBJ2-2, with D maybe TRBD2 (7 bases). The CDR3 is made up of 14 amino acids. In germline, CDR1 is SNHLY, CDR2 FYNNEI. Between the trimmed V and J ends, which lost 5 bases and 4 bases, there was a span of 11 bases. Here the CDR3 DNA reads TGTGCCAGCAGTAGGGGGGGTATCACCGGGGAGCTGTTTTTT. Protein: CASSRGGITGELFF. The full variable domain, completed using reference TRBV2 and TRBJ2-2, is EPEVTQTPSHQVTQMGQEVILRCVPISNHLYFYWYRQILGQKVEFLVSFYNNEISEKSEIFDDQFSVERPDGSNFTLKIRSTKLEDSAMYFCASSRGGITGELFFGEGSRLTVL.

The genes are TRBV24-1 and TRBJ1-2; D gene unclear. The germline gives CDR1 KGHDR, CDR2 SFDVKD. Trimming took off 5 bases at V and 2 bases at J, with 11 bases between the two ends. This CDR3 spans 14 amino acids. CDR3 nucleotide sequence: TGTGCCACCAGTGGGAAATGGAGGAACTATGGCTACACCTTC. This codes for CATSGKWRNYGYTF.

The chain links TRBV29-1 to TRBJ2-7; 8 bases line up with TRBD1. The germline gives CDR1 SQVTM, CDR2 ANQGSEA. This CDR3 comprises 12 residues. Trimming cost V 8 bases and J 2 bases; bases outside gene matches: 5. CDR3 sequence reads: CSYQQGAYEQYF. The DNA of the CDR3 is TGCAGCTACCAACAGGGGGCCTACGAGCAGTACTTC.

The V call is TRBV7-2, the J call TRBJ2-5, with 13 bases aligning to TRBD2. With 3 bases clipped from V and 10 bases from J, the junction kept 8 bases outside the gene matches. The CDR3 contains 15 residues. Looked up from germline, CDR1 is SGHTA and CDR2 is FQGNSA. CDR3 in DNA: TGTGCCAGCAGCTTCCAGACTAGCGGGGGGAGGGGCCAGTACTTC. Amino acid sequence: CASSFQTSGGRGQYF.